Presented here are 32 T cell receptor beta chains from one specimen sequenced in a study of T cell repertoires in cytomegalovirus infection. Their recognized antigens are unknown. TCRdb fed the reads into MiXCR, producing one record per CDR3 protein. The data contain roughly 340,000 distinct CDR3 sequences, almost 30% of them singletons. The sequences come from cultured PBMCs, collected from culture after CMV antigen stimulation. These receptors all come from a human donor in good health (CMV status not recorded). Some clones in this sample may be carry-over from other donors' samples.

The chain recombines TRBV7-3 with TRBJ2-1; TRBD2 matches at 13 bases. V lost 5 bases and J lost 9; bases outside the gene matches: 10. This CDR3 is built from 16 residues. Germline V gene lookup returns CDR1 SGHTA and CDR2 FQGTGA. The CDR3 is CASSPTGLAGAREQFF. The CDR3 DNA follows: TGTGCCAGCAGCCCCACCGGACTAGCGGGAGCGCGTGAGCAGTTCTTC.

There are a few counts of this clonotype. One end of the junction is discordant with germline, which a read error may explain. CDR3 sequence: CASSDLKNGKLFF. CDR3 sequence (DNA): TGTGCCAGCAGCGACTTAAAAAATGGAAAACTGTTTTTT. The rearrangement links TRBV9 to TRBJ1-4; no reliable D call. The germline gives CDR1 SGDLS, CDR2 YYNGEE. The length of the CDR3 is 13 residues.

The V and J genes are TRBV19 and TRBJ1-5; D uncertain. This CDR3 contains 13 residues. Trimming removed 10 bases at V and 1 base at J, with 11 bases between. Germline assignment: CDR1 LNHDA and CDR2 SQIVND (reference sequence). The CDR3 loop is CATKAGSNQPQHF. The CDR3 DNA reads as TGTGCCACAAAGGCTGGGAGCAATCAGCCCCAGCATTTT.

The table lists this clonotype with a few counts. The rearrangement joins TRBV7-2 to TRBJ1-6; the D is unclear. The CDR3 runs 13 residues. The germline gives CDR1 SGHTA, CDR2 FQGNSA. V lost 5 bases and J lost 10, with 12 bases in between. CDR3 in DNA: TGTGCCAGCAGCCTGCCTGTGGCGTCACCCCTCCACTTT. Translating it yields CASSLPVASPLHF. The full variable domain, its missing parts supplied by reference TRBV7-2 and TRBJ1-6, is GAGVSQSPSNKVTEKGKDVELRCDPISGHTALYWYRQSLGQGLEFLIYFQGNSAPDKSGLPSDRFSAERTGGSVSTLTIQRTQQEDSAVYLCASSLPVASPLHFGNGTRLTVT.

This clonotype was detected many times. The CDR3 here is CASSRDGSGNTIYF. CDR3 DNA: TGTGCCAGCAGTCGGGACGGCTCTGGAAACACCATATATTTT. The V gene is TRBV12-3 or TRBV12-4, the J gene TRBJ1-3, with a tentative D call TRBD1 (5 bases). CDR3 length equals 14 residues. The V end lost 5 bases, the J end lost 0 bases, and 8 bases lay between the germline ends.

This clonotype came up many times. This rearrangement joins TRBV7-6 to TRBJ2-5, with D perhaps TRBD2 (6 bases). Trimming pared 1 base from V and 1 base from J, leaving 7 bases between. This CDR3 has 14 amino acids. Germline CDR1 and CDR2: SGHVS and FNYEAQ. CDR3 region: CASSLGGAQETQYF. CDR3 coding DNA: TGTGCCAGCAGCTTAGGCGGGGCCCAAGAGACCCAGTACTTC.

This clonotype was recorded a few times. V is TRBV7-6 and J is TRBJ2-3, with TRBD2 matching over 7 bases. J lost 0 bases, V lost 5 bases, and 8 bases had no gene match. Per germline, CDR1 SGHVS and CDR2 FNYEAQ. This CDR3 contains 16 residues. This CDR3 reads CASSPGLGRSTDTQYF. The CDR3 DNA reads TGTGCCAGCAGCCCCGGACTAGGAAGGAGCACAGATACGCAGTATTTT.

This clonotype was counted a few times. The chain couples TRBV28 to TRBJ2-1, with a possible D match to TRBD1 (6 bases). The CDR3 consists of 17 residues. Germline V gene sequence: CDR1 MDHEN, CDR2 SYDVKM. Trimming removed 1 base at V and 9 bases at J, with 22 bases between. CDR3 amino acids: CASSLLGTGFRSGEQFF. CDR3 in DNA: TGTGCCAGCAGTTTATTAGGAACAGGGTTTAGATCGGGTGAGCAGTTCTTC.

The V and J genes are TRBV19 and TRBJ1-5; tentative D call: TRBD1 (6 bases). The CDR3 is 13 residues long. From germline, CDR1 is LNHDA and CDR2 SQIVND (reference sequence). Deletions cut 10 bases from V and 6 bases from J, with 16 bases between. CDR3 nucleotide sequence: TGTGCCACTCAAGGGGGGGGGACTCAGCCCCAGCATTTT. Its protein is CATQGGGTQPQHF.

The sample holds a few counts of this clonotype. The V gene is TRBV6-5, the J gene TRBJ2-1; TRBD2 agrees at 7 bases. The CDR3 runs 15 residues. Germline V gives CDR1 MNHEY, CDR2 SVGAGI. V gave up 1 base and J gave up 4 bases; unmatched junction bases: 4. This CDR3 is CASSYLGGGYNEQFF. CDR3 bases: TGTGCCAGCAGTTACTTGGGGGGGGGGTACAATGAGCAGTTCTTC.

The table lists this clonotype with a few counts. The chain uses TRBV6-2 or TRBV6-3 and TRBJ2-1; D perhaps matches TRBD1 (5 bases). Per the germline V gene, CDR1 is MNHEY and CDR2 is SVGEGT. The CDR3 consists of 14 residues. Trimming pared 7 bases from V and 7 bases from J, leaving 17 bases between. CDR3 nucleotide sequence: TGTGCCAGCACCCAGAAGGGGCGTCAGAATGAGCAGTTCTTC. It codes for CASTQKGRQNEQFF.

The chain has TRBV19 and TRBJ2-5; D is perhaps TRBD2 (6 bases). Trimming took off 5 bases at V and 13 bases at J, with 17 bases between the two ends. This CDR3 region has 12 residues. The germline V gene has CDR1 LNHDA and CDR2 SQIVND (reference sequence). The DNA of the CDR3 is TGTGCCAGTAGTTATCTAGCGAGCGTCCTGTACTTC. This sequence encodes CASSYLASVLYF. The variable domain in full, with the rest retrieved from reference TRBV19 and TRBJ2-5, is DGGITQSPKYLFRKEGQNVTLSCEQNLNHDAMYWYRQDPGQGLRLIYYSQIVNDFQKGDIAEGYSVSREKKESFPLTVTSAQKNPTAFYLCASSYLASVLYFGPGTRLLVL.

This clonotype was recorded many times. CDR3 region: CASSPTGGRRQPQHF. DNA for the CDR3: TGTGCCAGCTCACCGACAGGGGGCCGAAGGCAGCCCCAGCATTTT. The chain employs TRBV18 and TRBJ1-5; 10 nucleotides line up with TRBD1. V trimming: 3 bases; J trimming: 7 bases; junction bases outside the gene matches: 6. The CDR3 is made up of 15 amino acids. Germline V gene lookup returns CDR1 KGHSH and CDR2 LQKENI.

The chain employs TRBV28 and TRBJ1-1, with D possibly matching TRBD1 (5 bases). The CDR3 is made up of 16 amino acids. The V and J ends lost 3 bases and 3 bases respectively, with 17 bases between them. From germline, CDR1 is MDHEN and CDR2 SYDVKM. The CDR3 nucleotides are TGTGCCAGCAGTTTTCGGTTCGGCATAGGGGACACTGAAGCTTTCTTT. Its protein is CASSFRFGIGDTEAFF.

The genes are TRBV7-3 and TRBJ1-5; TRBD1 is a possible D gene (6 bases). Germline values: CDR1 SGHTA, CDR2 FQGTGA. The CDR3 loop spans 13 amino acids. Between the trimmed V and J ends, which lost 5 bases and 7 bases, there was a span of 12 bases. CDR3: CASSHGQYQPQHF. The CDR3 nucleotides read TGTGCCAGCAGCCACGGACAGTACCAGCCCCAGCATTTT.

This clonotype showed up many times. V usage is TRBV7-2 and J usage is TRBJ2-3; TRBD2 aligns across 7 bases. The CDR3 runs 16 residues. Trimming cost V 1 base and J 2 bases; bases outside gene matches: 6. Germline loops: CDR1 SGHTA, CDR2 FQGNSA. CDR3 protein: CASSLETGGSTDTQYF. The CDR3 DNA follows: TGTGCCAGCAGCTTAGAGACGGGAGGCTCCACAGATACGCAGTATTTT.

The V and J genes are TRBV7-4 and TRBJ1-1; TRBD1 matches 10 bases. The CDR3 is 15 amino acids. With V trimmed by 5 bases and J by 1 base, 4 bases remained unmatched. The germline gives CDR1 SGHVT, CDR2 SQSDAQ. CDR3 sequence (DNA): TGTGCCAGCAGCGACCGGGACAGGGGGAACACTGAAGCTTTCTTT. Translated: CASSDRDRGNTEAFF.

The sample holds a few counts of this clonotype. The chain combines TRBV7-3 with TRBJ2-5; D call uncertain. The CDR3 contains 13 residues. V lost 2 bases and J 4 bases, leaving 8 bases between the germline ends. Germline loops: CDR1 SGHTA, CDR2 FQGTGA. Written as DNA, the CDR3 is TGTGCCAGCAGCTTAGGAATAGGAGAGACCCAGTACTTC. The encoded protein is CASSLGIGETQYF.

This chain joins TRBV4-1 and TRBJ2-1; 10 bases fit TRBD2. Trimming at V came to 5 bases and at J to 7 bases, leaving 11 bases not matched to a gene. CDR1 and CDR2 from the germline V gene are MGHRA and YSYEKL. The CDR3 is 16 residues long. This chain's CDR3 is CASSTTPLAGRNEQFF. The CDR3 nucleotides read TGCGCCAGCAGCACTACCCCACTAGCGGGACGGAATGAGCAGTTCTTC.

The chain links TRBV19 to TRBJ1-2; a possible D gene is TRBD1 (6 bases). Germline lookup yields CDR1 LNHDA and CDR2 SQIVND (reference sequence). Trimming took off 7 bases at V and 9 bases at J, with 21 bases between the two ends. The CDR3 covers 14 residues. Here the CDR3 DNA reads TGTGCCAGTAACCCCGGACAGCTGTCTAGAAGCTACACCTTC. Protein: CASNPGQLSRSYTF. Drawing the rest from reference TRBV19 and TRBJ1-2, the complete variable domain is DGGITQSPKYLFRKEGQNVTLSCEQNLNHDAMYWYRQDPGQGLRLIYYSQIVNDFQKGDIAEGYSVSREKKESFPLTVTSAQKNPTAFYLCASNPGQLSRSYTFGSGTRLTVV.

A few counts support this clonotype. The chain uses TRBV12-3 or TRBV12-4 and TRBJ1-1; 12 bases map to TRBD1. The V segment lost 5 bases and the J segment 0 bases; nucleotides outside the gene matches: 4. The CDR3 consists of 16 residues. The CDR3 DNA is TGTGCCAGCAGTAGAGGGACAGGGGGCTTGAACACTGAAGCTTTCTTT. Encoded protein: CASSRGTGGLNTEAFF.

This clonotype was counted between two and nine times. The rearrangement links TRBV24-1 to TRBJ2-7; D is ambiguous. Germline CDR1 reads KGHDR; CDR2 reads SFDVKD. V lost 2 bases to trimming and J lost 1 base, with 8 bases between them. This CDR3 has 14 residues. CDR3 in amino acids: CATSDSTKSYEQYF. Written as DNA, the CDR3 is TGTGCCACCAGTGATTCCACGAAGTCCTACGAGCAGTACTTC.

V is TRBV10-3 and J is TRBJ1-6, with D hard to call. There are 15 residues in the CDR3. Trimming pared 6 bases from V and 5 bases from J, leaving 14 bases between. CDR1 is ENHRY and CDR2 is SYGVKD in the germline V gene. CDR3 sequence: CAISRDLGHNSPLHF. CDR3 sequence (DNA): TGTGCCATCAGCCGGGATCTAGGCCATAATTCACCCCTCCACTTT.

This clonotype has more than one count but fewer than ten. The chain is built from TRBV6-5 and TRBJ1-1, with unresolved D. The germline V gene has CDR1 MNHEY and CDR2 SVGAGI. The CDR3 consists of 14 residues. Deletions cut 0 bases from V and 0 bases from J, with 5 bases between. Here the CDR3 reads CASSYSDLNTEAFF. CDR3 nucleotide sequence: TGTGCCAGCAGTTACTCGGATTTGAACACTGAAGCTTTCTTT.

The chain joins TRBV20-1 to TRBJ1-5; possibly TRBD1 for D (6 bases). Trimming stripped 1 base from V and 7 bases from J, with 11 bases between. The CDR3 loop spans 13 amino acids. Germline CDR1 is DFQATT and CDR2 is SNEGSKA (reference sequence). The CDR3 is CSARVGAAQPQHF. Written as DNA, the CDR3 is TGCAGTGCTAGAGTGGGGGCAGCGCAGCCCCAGCATTTT.

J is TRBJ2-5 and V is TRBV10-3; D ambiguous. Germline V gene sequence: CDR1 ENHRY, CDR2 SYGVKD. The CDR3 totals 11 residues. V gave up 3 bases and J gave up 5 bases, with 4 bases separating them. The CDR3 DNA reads TGTGCCATCAGTGACAGGGAGACCCAGTACTTC. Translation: CAISDRETQYF.

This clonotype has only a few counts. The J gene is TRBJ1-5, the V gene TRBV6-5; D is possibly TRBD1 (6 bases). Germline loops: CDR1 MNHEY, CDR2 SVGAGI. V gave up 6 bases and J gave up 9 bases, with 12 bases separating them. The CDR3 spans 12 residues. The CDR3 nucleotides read TGTGCCAGCAGGCGGGGGGCAGGGCCCCAGCATTTT. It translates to CASRRGAGPQHF.

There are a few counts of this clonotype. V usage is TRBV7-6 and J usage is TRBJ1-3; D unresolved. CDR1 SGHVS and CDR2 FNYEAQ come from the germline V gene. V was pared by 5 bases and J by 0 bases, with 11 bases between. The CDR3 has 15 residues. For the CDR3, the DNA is TGTGCCAGCAGCCCAGCAGGCAACTCTGGAAACACCATATATTTT. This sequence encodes CASSPAGNSGNTIYF.

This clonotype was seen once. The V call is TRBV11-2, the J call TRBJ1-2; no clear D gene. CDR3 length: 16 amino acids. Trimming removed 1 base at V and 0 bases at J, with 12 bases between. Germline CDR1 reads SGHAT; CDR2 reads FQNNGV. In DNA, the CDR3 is TGTGCCAGCAGCTTAGTTAATACAGCAACTAACTATGGCTACACCTTC. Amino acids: CASSLVNTATNYGYTF.

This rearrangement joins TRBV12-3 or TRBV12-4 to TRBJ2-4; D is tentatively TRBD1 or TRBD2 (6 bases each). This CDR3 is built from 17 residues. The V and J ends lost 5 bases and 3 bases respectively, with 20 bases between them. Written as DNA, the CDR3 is TGTGCCAGCAGTCCATTAGGGGGGACGACGGGCAAAAACATTCAGTACTTC. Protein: CASSPLGGTTGKNIQYF.

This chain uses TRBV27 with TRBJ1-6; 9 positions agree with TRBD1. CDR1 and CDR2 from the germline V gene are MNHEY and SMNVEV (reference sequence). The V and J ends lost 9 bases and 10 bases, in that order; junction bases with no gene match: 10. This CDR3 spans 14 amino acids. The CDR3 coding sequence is TGTGCCAGTACCCCGACAGGGGGAAACTCACCCCTCCACTTT. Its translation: CASTPTGGNSPLHF.

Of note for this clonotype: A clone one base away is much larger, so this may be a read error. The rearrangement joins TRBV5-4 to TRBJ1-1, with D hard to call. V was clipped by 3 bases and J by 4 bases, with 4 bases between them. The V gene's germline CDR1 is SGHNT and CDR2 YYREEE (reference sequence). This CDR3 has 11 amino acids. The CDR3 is CASSSATEAFF. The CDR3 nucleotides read TGTGCCAGCAGCTCCGCCACTGAAGCTTTCTTT.